This T cell receptor (beta chain) comes out of a study of blood T cell repertoires in COVID-19. The germline V gene has CDR1 SEHNR and CDR2 FQNEAQ (reference sequence). The CDR3 loop spans 15 amino acids. V dropped 0 bases and J dropped 0 bases, with 8 bases sitting between them. In the study's own analysis: By means of reference gene primer amplification, nucleated cell counts were estimated. Method: immunoSEQ multiplex PCR; TCRdb's copy keeps in-frame clones and lacks some. The DNA was the basis for D and trimming; V, J and clone size are from that table. The sample yields about 240,000 clones, approximately 85% seen once.

V usage is TRBV7-9 and J usage is TRBJ1-1; D gene ambiguous. The sample was peripheral blood. The sequence came from an elderly man with acute or convalescent COVID-19. The CDR3 loop reads CASSLAGGMNTEAFF. The CDR3 DNA reads as TGTGCCAGCAGCTTAGCTGGAGGGATGAACACTGAAGCTTTCTTT. Based on the CDR3 plus reference TRBV7-9 and TRBJ1-1, the full variable domain is DTGVSQNPRHKITKRGQNVTFRCDPISEHNRLYWYRQTLGQGPEFLTYFQNEAQLEKSRLLSDRFSAERPKGSFSTLEIQRTEQGDSAMYLCASSLAGGMNTEAFFGQGTRLTVV.